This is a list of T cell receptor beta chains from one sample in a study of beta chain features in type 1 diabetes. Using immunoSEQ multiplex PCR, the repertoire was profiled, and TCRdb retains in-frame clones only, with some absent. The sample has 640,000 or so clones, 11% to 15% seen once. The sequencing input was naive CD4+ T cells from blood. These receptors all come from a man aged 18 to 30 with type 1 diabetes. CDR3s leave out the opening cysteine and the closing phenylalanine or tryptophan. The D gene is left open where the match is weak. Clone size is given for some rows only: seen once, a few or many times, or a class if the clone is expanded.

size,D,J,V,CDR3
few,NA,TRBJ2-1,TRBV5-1,ASSAGSSYNEQF
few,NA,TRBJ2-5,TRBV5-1,ASSFDGQQETQY
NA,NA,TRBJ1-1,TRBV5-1,ASSLASGRVNTEAF
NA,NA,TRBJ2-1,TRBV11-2,ASSPPWDEQF
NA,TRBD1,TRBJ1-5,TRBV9,ASSVAPTGLGNQPQH
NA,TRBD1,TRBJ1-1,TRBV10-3,AIRTGVNTEAF
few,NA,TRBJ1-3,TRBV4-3,ASSQEGGWGSSGNTIY
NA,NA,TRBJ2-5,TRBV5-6,ASSLGDRETQY
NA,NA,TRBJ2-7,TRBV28,ASSGPLEQY
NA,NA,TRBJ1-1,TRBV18,ASSPQGDTEAF
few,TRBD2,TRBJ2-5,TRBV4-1,ASSQPTSGRVQTQY
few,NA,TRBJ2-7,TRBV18,ASSPMLGAEQY
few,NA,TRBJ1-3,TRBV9,ASSVQGNTIY
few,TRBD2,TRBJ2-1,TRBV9,ASSVGLDSYNEQF
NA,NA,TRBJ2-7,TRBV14,ASSYSLRYEQY